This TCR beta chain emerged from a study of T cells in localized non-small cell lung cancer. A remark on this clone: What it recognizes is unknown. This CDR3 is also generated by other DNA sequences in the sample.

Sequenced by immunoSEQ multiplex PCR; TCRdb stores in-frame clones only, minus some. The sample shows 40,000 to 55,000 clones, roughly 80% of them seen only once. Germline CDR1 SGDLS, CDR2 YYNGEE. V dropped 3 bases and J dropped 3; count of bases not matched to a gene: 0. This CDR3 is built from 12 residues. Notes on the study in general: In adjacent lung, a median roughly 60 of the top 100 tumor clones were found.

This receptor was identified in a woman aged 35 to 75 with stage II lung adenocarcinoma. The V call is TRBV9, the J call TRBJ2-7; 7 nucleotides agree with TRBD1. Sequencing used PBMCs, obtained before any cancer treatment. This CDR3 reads CASSGTGYEQYF. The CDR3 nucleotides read TGTGCCAGCAGCGGGACAGGCTACGAGCAGTACTTC.